This entry concerns a single TCR beta chain. This entry belongs to a study of T cell clones after liver transplantation. Study background: Pre-transplant mixed lymphocyte reactions yielded third-party-reactive TCRbeta sequences as comparators for graft-donor-reactive sequences.

Libraries were prepared by immunoSEQ multiplex PCR; TCRdb keeps only in-frame clonotypes and omits some of them. This sample has about 51,000 clones, with roughly nine tenths found just once. The CDR3 extends over 12 amino acids. Germline lookup yields CDR1 SGHNT and CDR2 YYREEE (reference sequence). Trimming removed 4 bases from V and 3 bases from J, with 8 bases in between. The receptor was isolated from a human patient who received a liver transplant. The graft donor may have given rise to some T cells. The chain has TRBV5-4 and TRBJ2-7; D uncertain. The specimen was CD8+ T cells from blood, collected 12 months after liver transplant. In nucleotides, the CDR3 is TGTGCCAGCAGCCATGTAGGCTACGAGCAGTACTTC. Protein sequence: CASSHVGYEQYF.